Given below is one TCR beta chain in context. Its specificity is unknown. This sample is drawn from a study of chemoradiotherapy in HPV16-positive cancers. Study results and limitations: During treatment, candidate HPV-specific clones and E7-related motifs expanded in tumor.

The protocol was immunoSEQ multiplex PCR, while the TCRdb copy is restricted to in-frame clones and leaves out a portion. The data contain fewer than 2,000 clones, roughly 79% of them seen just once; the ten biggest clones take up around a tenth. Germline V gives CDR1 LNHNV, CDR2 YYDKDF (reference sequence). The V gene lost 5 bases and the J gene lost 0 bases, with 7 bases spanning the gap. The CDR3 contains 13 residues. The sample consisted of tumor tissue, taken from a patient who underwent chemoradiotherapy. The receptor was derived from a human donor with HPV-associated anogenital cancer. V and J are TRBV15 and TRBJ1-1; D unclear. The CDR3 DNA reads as TGTGCCACCAGCGGAGTAATGAACACTGAAGCTTTCTTT. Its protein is CATSGVMNTEAFF.